This T cell receptor (beta chain) is from a study of T cell repertoires in cytomegalovirus infection. Overall study results and limits: HLA-C-restricted TCR beta clonotypes specific for CMV led the ex vivo response.

This CDR3 comprises 13 residues. The germline gives CDR1 SEHNR, CDR2 FQNEAQ (reference sequence). V was pared by 5 bases and J by 11 bases, with 13 bases between. MiXCR, applied by TCRdb to the reads, yields one record per CDR3 protein. The top ten clones hold about 2.8% of a sample with 680,000 or so distinct CDR3 sequences, approximately 40% of them seen once. This clonotype was observed a few times. The antigen remains unidentified. The V call is TRBV7-9, the J call TRBJ1-6, with D hard to call. This TCR was recovered from a human donor in good health (CMV status not recorded). Some clones in this sample may be carry-over from other donors' samples. Sequencing was done on a sample of PBMCs. The DNA for the CDR3 is TGTGCCAGCAGCGCGGATGTTCTGGCACCCCTCCACTTT. It codes for CASSADVLAPLHF.